A selection of T cell receptor beta chains follows, all from one sample in a study of blood T cell repertoires in COVID-19. Assay: immunoSEQ multiplex PCR; the TCRdb copy retains only in-frame clones and omits some. The table records 380,000 or so clones, roughly 90% of them present only once. Sequenced material: peripheral blood. The receptors stem from a man aged 35 to 55 with acute or convalescent COVID-19. CDR3s include the opening cysteine and the closing phenylalanine or tryptophan. The D gene is left open where the match is weak. Not every row has a clone size; where given, it reads once, few, many or a size class.

V gene	D gene	clone size	J gene	CDR3 protein	CDR3 DNA
TRBV4-3	TRBD1	-	TRBJ1-2	CASSHGTGDGYTF	TGCGCCAGCAGCCACGGGACAGGGGACGGCTACACCTTC
TRBV5-6	-	-	TRBJ2-1	CASSFYHEQFF	TGTGCCAGCAGCTTTTATCATGAGCAGTTCTTC
TRBV7-2	-	-	TRBJ2-7	CASSPWVTQGYEQYF	TGTGCCAGCAGCCCGTGGGTCACTCAGGGTTACGAGCAGTACTTC
TRBV18	-	once	TRBJ1-5	CASSSGGQPQHF	TGTGCCAGCTCATCGGGAGGACAGCCCCAGCATTTT
TRBV28	TRBD1	-	TRBJ2-1	CASAGTGGLLGYNEQFF	TGTGCCAGCGCCGGGACAGGGGGCCTATTGGGGTACAATGAGCAGTTCTTC
TRBV6-5	-	few	TRBJ1-2	CASSYNTGIYGYTF	TGTGCCAGCAGTTACAATACAGGGATCTATGGCTACACCTTC
TRBV27	-	-	TRBJ2-7	CASSSGYEQYF	TGTGCCAGCAGCTCGGGCTACGAGCAGTACTTC
TRBV28	TRBD1	-	TRBJ2-3	CASTIGDRGADTQYF	TGTGCCAGCACCATAGGGGACAGGGGCGCAGATACGCAGTATTTT
TRBV6-4	TRBD1	-	TRBJ2-1	CASSNGTGTNEQFF	TGTGCCAGCAGTAACGGGACAGGGACAAATGAGCAGTTCTTC
TRBV7-8	TRBD1	-	TRBJ1-1	CASSRTGTAVEAFF	TGTGCCAGCAGCCGTACCGGGACAGCCGTTGAAGCTTTCTTT
TRBV4-2	-	-	TRBJ2-1	CASSQGGGLNEQFF	TGTGCCAGCAGCCAAGGCGGGGGCTTGAATGAGCAGTTCTTC
TRBV7-3	TRBD1	-	TRBJ1-2	CASSLGQGKRGYTF	TGTGCCAGCAGTTTAGGACAGGGTAAACGAGGCTACACCTTC
TRBV27	TRBD1	-	TRBJ1-1	CASSINRGGNTEAFF	TGTGCCAGCAGTATAAACAGGGGGGGGAACACTGAAGCTTTCTTT
TRBV2	TRBD1	-	TRBJ1-1	CASTGQLAGGTEAFF	TGTGCCAGCACGGGACAGCTCGCGGGCGGCACTGAAGCTTTCTTT
TRBV5-1	-	-	TRBJ1-2	CASSPSWGESYGYTF	TGCGCCAGCAGCCCCTCTTGGGGGGAGTCCTATGGCTACACCTTC
TRBV5-1	-	-	TRBJ2-7	CASRREGNEQYF	TGCGCCAGCAGGAGGGAAGGGAACGAGCAGTACTTC
TRBV3-1/TRBV3-2	-	-	TRBJ1-1	CASSHVSTEAFF	TGTGCCAGCAGCCATGTATCCACTGAAGCTTTCTTT
TRBV11-3	-	-	TRBJ1-1	CASSLEGQNTEAFF	TGTGCCAGCAGCTTAGAGGGGCAGAACACTGAAGCTTTCTTT
TRBV6-5	TRBD1	-	TRBJ2-7	CASSGQGREQYF	TGTGCCAGCTCGGGACAGGGGAGAGAGCAGTACTTC
TRBV5-1	-	-	TRBJ2-7	CASSLALRRGEQYF	TGCGCCAGCAGCTTGGCATTACGCCGAGGGGAGCAGTACTTC
TRBV10-3	-	once	TRBJ2-7	CAISEGVNRRYF	TGTGCCATCAGTGAGGGTGTCAACAGGAGGTACTTC
TRBV19	-	-	TRBJ1-3	CASSLGPGDTIYF	TGTGCCAGTAGTCTCGGTCCCGGGGACACCATATATTTT
TRBV11-2	-	-	TRBJ1-2	CASSRVRGADGYTF	TGTGCCAGCAGCCGGGTTAGGGGCGCGGATGGCTACACCTTC
TRBV14	TRBD1	-	TRBJ1-5	CASRRTGGRQPQHF	TGTGCCAGCAGAAGGACAGGGGGCCGTCAGCCCCAGCATTTT
TRBV28	-	-	TRBJ1-5	CASIGDPPGYQPQHF	TGTGCCAGCATAGGTGACCCGCCCGGGTATCAGCCCCAGCATTTT
TRBV3-1/TRBV3-2	-	-	TRBJ1-6	CASSATGGNNSPLHF	TGTGCCAGCAGCGCGACGGGAGGCAATAATTCACCCCTCCACTTT
TRBV5-1	-	few	TRBJ1-1	CASSFPGSPNTEAFF	TGCGCCAGCAGCTTTCCAGGGTCCCCGAACACTGAAGCTTTCTTT
TRBV4-3	-	-	TRBJ1-2	CASSQDPGDYGYTF	TGCGCCAGCAGCCAAGATCCAGGGGACTATGGCTACACCTTC
TRBV9	TRBD2	-	TRBJ2-1	CASSESGGRYNEQFF	TGTGCCAGCAGCGAAAGTGGCGGGAGATACAATGAGCAGTTCTTC
TRBV2	-	once	TRBJ2-1	CASRHRGGGSYNEQFF	TGTGCCAGTAGACACCGCGGGGGCGGCTCCTACAATGAGCAGTTCTTC
TRBV5-6	-	-	TRBJ2-1	CASSPWEYSYNEQFF	TGTGCCAGCAGCCCCTGGGAGTACTCCTACAATGAGCAGTTCTTC
TRBV27	TRBD1	-	TRBJ1-2	CASSLDYRDRDGYTF	TGTGCCAGCAGTTTGGACTACCGGGACAGGGACGGCTACACCTTC
TRBV5-4	-	-	TRBJ2-2	CASSLVQNTGELFF	TGTGCCAGCAGCTTGGTTCAGAACACCGGGGAGCTGTTTTTT
TRBV7-2	TRBD1	-	TRBJ1-2	CASSLVPGGEGYTF	TGTGCCAGCAGCTTAGTGCCAGGGGGCGAAGGCTACACCTTC
TRBV28	TRBD1	-	TRBJ2-2	CASRTGTAYTGELFF	TGTGCCAGCAGGACCGGGACAGCCTACACCGGGGAGCTGTTTTTT
TRBV15	TRBD2	-	TRBJ2-3	CATSTYSGADTQYF	TGTGCCACCAGCACCTATAGCGGGGCAGATACGCAGTATTTT
TRBV5-1	TRBD1	many	TRBJ2-2	CASSLTGVNTGELFF	TGCGCCAGCAGCTTGACAGGGGTTAACACCGGGGAGCTGTTTTTT
TRBV5-1	-	-	TRBJ2-7	CASSSGGSGYEQYF	TGCGCCAGCAGCTCCGGGGGTAGCGGCTACGAGCAGTACTTC
TRBV7-3	TRBD1	-	TRBJ1-6	CASSLGTGGYNSPLHF	TGTGCCAGCAGCCTGGGGACAGGGGGTTATAATTCACCCCTCCACTTT
TRBV9	-	once	TRBJ2-6	CASSVVRGANVLTF	TGTGCCAGCAGCGTAGTCAGGGGGGCCAACGTCCTGACTTTC
TRBV19	-	-	TRBJ1-3	CASQNRASGNTIYF	TGTGCCAGCCAAAACAGGGCTTCTGGAAACACCATATATTTT
TRBV30	TRBD1	few	TRBJ2-7	CAWSVQGVEEQYF	TGTGCCTGGAGTGTACAGGGGGTTGAGGAGCAGTACTTC
TRBV5-1	TRBD1	-	TRBJ1-2	CASSHQRTGDGYTF	TGCGCCAGCAGCCACCAGAGGACAGGGGACGGCTACACCTTC
TRBV4-1	-	-	TRBJ2-3	CASSQAHLGVELTDTQYF	TGCGCCAGCAGCCAGGCTCATCTCGGGGTAGAACTCACAGATACGCAGTATTTT
TRBV10-3	-	once	TRBJ2-3	CAISGQENTQYF	TGTGCCATCAGTGGGCAAGAAAATACGCAGTATTTT
TRBV20-1	-	-	TRBJ1-3	CSASQADPIYF	TGCAGTGCCAGCCAAGCGGATCCCATATATTTT
TRBV19	-	-	TRBJ2-3	CASSISIPTDTQYF	TGTGCCAGTAGTATTAGTATCCCGACAGATACGCAGTATTTT
TRBV6-4	-	many	TRBJ1-5	CASSEQVNQPQHF	TGTGCCAGCAGTGAACAGGTCAATCAGCCCCAGCATTTT
TRBV14	TRBD2	-	TRBJ2-1	CASSQDQLAGDEQFF	TGTGCCAGCAGCCAAGATCAACTAGCGGGCGATGAGCAGTTCTTC
TRBV30	TRBD2	-	TRBJ2-1	CAWSAGLAGHNEQFF	TGTGCCTGGAGTGCTGGACTAGCGGGACACAATGAGCAGTTCTTC
TRBV4-2	TRBD1	-	TRBJ1-1	CASSRAAGTGMSTEAFF	TGTGCCAGCAGCCGCGCCGCAGGGACAGGGATGTCCACTGAAGCTTTCTTT
TRBV27	TRBD1	-	TRBJ2-7	CASSSDRGAYEQYF	TGTGCCAGCAGTTCAGACAGGGGGGCCTACGAGCAGTACTTC
TRBV9	-	-	TRBJ1-4	CASSVYDGGGNEKLFF	TGTGCCAGCAGCGTCTACGACGGGGGAGGTAATGAAAAACTGTTTTTT
TRBV4-1	-	-	TRBJ1-5	CASSLSGSNQPQHF	TGCGCCAGCAGCCTCTCCGGGAGCAATCAGCCCCAGCATTTT
TRBV5-4	TRBD2	-	TRBJ2-1	CASSLGLAGGLGNEQFF	TGTGCCAGCAGCTTGGGACTAGCGGGGGGGCTGGGGAATGAGCAGTTCTTC
TRBV5-6	TRBD2	-	TRBJ2-5	CASSSPGRETQYF	TGTGCCAGCAGCTCGCCCGGGAGGGAGACCCAGTACTTC
TRBV11-2	-	-	TRBJ2-5	CASSSGTSGRQGETQYF	TGTGCCAGCAGCTCAGGAACTAGCGGGCGACAGGGGGAGACCCAGTACTTC
TRBV5-1	TRBD2	-	TRBJ2-2	CASSPVPGGRAGELFF	TGCGCCAGCAGCCCCGTCCCGGGGGGGCGCGCCGGGGAGCTGTTTTTT
TRBV18	-	once	TRBJ1-5	CASSQGQTMNQPQHF	TGTGCCAGCTCCCAGGGGCAGACAATGAATCAGCCCCAGCATTTT